These 27 T cell receptor beta chains came from one sample sequenced in a study of kidney transplant recipient with SARS-CoV-2 infection. TCRdb re-analysed the reads in MiXCR, keeping a single row per CDR3 protein. The repertoire holds about 240,000 distinct CDR3 sequences, with 25% to 30% as singletons. The sample here was a blood sample, taken at baseline and between days 110 and 120 from a kidney transplant recipient. These receptors were obtained from a male patient younger than 45 who had COVID-19 and was a kidney transplant recipient. Some T cells may be the graft donor's.

This clonotype came up many times. This chain connects TRBV11-2 to TRBJ2-7; D might be TRBD1 (6 bases). The CDR3 sequence is 15 residues long. V was clipped by 3 bases and J by 2 bases, with 14 bases between them. CDR1 is SGHAT, CDR2 FQNNGV, per germline. DNA of the CDR3: TGTGCCAGCAGCTTGGAACAGGGATTACCCTACGAGCAGTACTTC. Its protein product is CASSLEQGLPYEQYF. Full variable domain (missing parts from reference TRBV11-2 and TRBJ2-7): EAGVAQSPRYKIIEKRQSVAFWCNPISGHATLYWYQQILGQGPKLLIQFQNNGVVDDSQLPKDRFSAERLKGVDSTLKIQPAKLEDSAVYLCASSLEQGLPYEQYFGPGTRLTVT.

At least ten counts were recorded for this clonotype. The chain combines TRBV5-1 with TRBJ2-1; tentatively, D is TRBD2 (5 bases). The CDR3 totals 16 residues. The V end was cut by 4 bases, the J end by 7 bases, with 21 bases between. Germline assignment: CDR1 SGHRS and CDR2 YFSETQ. The CDR3 coding sequence is TGCGCCAGCAGCCTCAACGCGGGCGGTCTGCTTAATGAGCAGTTCTTC. This gives the protein CASSLNAGGLLNEQFF. Combining the CDR3 with reference TRBV5-1 and TRBJ2-1 gives the whole variable domain KAGVTQTPRYLIKTRGQQVTLSCSPISGHRSVSWYQQTPGQGLQFLFEYFSETQRNKGNFPGRFSGRQFSNSRSEMNVSTLELGDSALYLCASSLNAGGLLNEQFFGPGTRLTVL.

For this clonotype: A much more abundant neighbour one base away suggests this may be a read error. The V call is TRBV14, the J call TRBJ1-3; 9 positions agree with TRBD1. Trimming took 0 bases from V and 0 from J; bases not matched to a gene: 6. The germline V gene encodes CDR1 SGHDN and CDR2 FVKESK. The CDR3 spans 18 residues. CDR3 protein: CASSQEGQGLYSGNTIYF. As DNA, the CDR3 is TGTGCCAGCAGCCAAGAGGGACAGGGACTATACTCTGGAAACACCATATATTTT.

This clonotype was seen repeatedly, ten times or more. The rearrangement links TRBV7-3 to TRBJ2-1; possibly TRBD1 or TRBD2 for D (6 bases each). Trimming cost V 5 bases and J 13 bases, with 12 bases left between them. The CDR3 runs to 11 residues. The germline V gene encodes CDR1 SGHTA and CDR2 FQGTGA. The DNA for the CDR3 is TGTGCCAGCAGCCAAAGGGGGACTCAGTTCTTC. Its protein product is CASSQRGTQFF.

Of note for this clonotype: This may be a read error: a much more frequent sequence differs by one nucleotide. The V call is TRBV20-1, the J call TRBJ1-2; D not certain. The CDR3 spans 16 residues. V was shortened by 5 bases and J by 4 bases, with 23 bases between the two germline ends. Per the germline V gene, CDR1 is DFQATT and CDR2 is SNEGSKA (reference sequence). CDR3 DNA: TGCAGTGCTTGCGGGGTGCTGTCTCGAAAGACCTATGGCTACACCTTC. It is translated as CSACGVLSRKTYGYTF.

Regarding this clonotype: A read error may be the cause here, since a much bigger clone is one base away. The V and J genes are TRBV12-3 or TRBV12-4 and TRBJ1-2, with D uncertain. Trimming pared 5 bases from V and 4 bases from J, leaving 23 bases between. CDR3 length equals 17 residues. The CDR3 is CASSATISFRKTYGYTF. In nucleotides, the CDR3 is TGTGCCAGCAGTGCAACCATCAGCTTCCGAAAGACCTATGGCTACACCTTC.

On this clonotype: A read error may account for a junction end that differs from germline. This chain links TRBV11-1 with TRBJ2-7, with no clear D. With the DNA end fitting TRBJ2-5 better, the J assignment may be wrong. This CDR3 contains 16 residues. Per the germline V gene, CDR1 is SGHAT and CDR2 is FQDESV (reference sequence). The DNA of the CDR3 is TGTGCCAGCGGCTTAGAATCTGAGTATCTCCAAGAGACCCAGTACTTC. Translation: CASGLESEYLQETQYF.

There are many counts of this clonotype. One end of the junction fails to match germline, which may point to a read error. This chain connects TRBV3-1 to TRBJ1-4; 8 nucleotides line up with TRBD1. The CDR3 totals 15 residues. Looked up from germline, CDR1 is LGHDT and CDR2 is YNNKEL (reference sequence). The CDR3 DNA is TGTGCCAGCAGCATCCAGGGGGCGGCTAATGAAAACCTGTTTTTT. Translation: CASSIQGAANENLFF.

Turning to this clonotype: One base away lies a much larger clone, so this may be a sequencing read error. The rearrangement links TRBV7-8 to TRBJ1-2; no reliable D call. The germline gives CDR1 SGHVS, CDR2 FQNEAQ. V shed 5 bases and J shed 4 bases, with 23 bases lying between them. This CDR3 contains 17 residues. The CDR3 spells CASSTQKFTRKTYGYTF. The CDR3 bases are TGTGCCAGCAGCACACAGAAGTTTACCCGAAAGACCTATGGCTACACCTTC.

The CDR3 DNA reads TGTGCCAGCAGTACCGGACTAGCGGGACGGAATGAGCAGTTCTTC. Translation: CASSTGLAGRNEQFF. This chain uses TRBV6-8 with TRBJ2-1; TRBD2 matches at 12 bases. CDR3 size: 15 residues. Germline V gives CDR1 MNHGY, CDR2 SAAAGT. V was pared by 5 bases and J by 7 bases, with 6 bases of the junction left unmatched.

The sample holds a few counts of this clonotype. V gene TRBV5-1 combines with J gene TRBJ2-5; D gene uncertain. V shed 0 bases and J shed 2 bases, with 8 bases lying between them. Germline loops: CDR1 SGHRS, CDR2 YFSETQ. This CDR3 has 14 amino acids. The CDR3 region is CASSLDLTQETQYF. The CDR3 DNA is TGCGCCAGCAGCTTGGACCTAACTCAAGAGACCCAGTACTTC.

As regards this clonotype: A read error is possible here, since a much larger clone lies one base away. The chain is built from TRBV6-5 and TRBJ1-6, with 7 bases fitting TRBD1. This CDR3 is 15 amino acids long. The germline CDR1 and CDR2 sequences are MNHEY and SVGAGI. This CDR3 reads CASSYGTVYNPPLHF. DNA for the CDR3: TGTGCCAGCAGTTACGGGACAGTCTATAATCCACCCCTCCACTTT.

The DNA of the CDR3 is TGCAGCGTTGAAGATCCGGCTAGCGGGGTCTACAATGAGCAGTTCTTC. Protein product: CSVEDPASGVYNEQFF. This chain uses TRBV29-1 with TRBJ2-1; 9 bases agree with TRBD2. Germline V gene data show CDR1 as SQVTM and CDR2 as ANQGSEA. The CDR3 sequence is 16 residues long. The trim removed 0 bases at V and 3 bases at J, leaving 6 bases unmatched.

This clonotype was observed a few times. V and J are TRBV24-1 and TRBJ2-5; 8 bases match TRBD2. Trimming at V came to 4 bases and at J to 0 bases, leaving 3 bases not matched to a gene. The CDR3 totals 15 residues. In germline, CDR1 is KGHDR, CDR2 SFDVKD. CDR3 coding DNA: TGTGCCACCAGTGACCGGGGACTAGACCAAGAGACCCAGTACTTC. It encodes CATSDRGLDQETQYF.

In this sample, this clonotype turned up once. The CDR3 ends on some other residue instead of the conserved phenylalanine or tryptophan, so this is likely a read error. It is unclear where the CDR3 begins or ends on the DNA, so no DNA is shown, and the CDR3 is as TCRdb lists it. This chain connects TRBV8-2 to TRBJ1-2. TRBV8-2 is flagged as a pseudogene. The CDR3 numbers 15 amino acids, ends counted. CDR3: CGNGSRMTKDLWLHL.

This chain connects TRBV5-4 to TRBJ2-7; 7 nucleotides match TRBD1. Trimming removed 5 bases from V and 3 bases from J; junction bases left unmatched: 8. CDR3 length: 14 residues. Germline V gives CDR1 SGHNT, CDR2 YYREEE (reference sequence). The CDR3 DNA reads TGTGCCAGCAGACCTTGGGACAGCGTCTACGAGCAGTACTTC. Protein sequence: CASRPWDSVYEQYF. The whole variable domain, remainder taken from reference TRBV5-4 and TRBJ2-7, is ETGVTQSPTHLIKTRGQQVTLRCSSQSGHNTVSWYQQALGQGPQFIFQYYREEENGRGNFPPRFSGLQFPNYSSELNVNALELDDSALYLCASRPWDSVYEQYFGPGTRLTVT.

This clonotype was seen ten or more times. The V and J genes are TRBV3-1 and TRBJ1-2; D perhaps matches TRBD1 (5 bases). The CDR3 runs to 17 residues. CDR1 is LGHDT, CDR2 YNNKEL, per germline (reference sequence). Deletions cut 5 bases from V and 4 bases from J, with 23 bases between. This CDR3 reads CASSGGCTLRKTYGYTF. The CDR3 nucleotides read TGTGCCAGCAGCGGGGGATGCACCCTTCGAAAGACCTATGGCTACACCTTC. Full variable domain (rest looked up from reference TRBV3-1 and TRBJ1-2): DTAVSQTPKYLVTQMGNDKSIKCEQNLGHDTMYWYKQDSKKFLKIMFSYNNKELIINETVPNRFSPKSPDKAHLNLHINSLELGDSAVYFCASSGGCTLRKTYGYTFGSGTRLTVV.

This clonotype has at least ten counts. The chain links TRBV24-1 to TRBJ1-2; TRBD1 matches at 11 bases. V trimming: 7 bases; J trimming: 9 bases; junction bases outside the gene matches: 6. CDR1 is KGHDR, CDR2 SFDVKD, per germline. The CDR3 runs to 13 residues. The CDR3 DNA reads TGTGCCACCAGGCCAGGGACAGGGGGTAGCTACACCTTC. The encoded protein is CATRPGTGGSYTF.

This clonotype was found many times. The chain recombines TRBV28 with TRBJ1-2, with 7 positions matching TRBD1. CDR1 is MDHEN, CDR2 SYDVKM, per germline. Trimming removed 4 bases from V and 1 base from J; junction bases left unmatched: 6. CDR3 size: 15 residues. The CDR3 DNA sequence: TGTGCCAGCAGTTCCGGGACAGCTTTTAACTATGGCTACACCTTC. It is translated as CASSSGTAFNYGYTF.

Comment on this clonotype: Since a much larger clone is just one base distant, this may be a read error. This rearrangement joins TRBV6-5 to TRBJ2-7; 8 bases map to TRBD1. Germline CDR1 is MNHEY and CDR2 is SVGAGI. The CDR3 runs 13 residues. CDR3 loop: CVSSRDRIYEQYF. The DNA for the CDR3 is TGTGTCAGCAGCCGGGACAGGATTTACGAGCAGTACTTC.

This clonotype was counted ten times or more. The chain recombines TRBV30 with TRBJ1-5; 9 bases map to TRBD1. V lost 1 base and J lost 5; bases outside the gene matches: 3. CDR3 length equals 14 residues. Germline V gene lookup returns CDR1 GTSNPN and CDR2 SVGIG (reference sequence). The CDR3 here is CAWSDDRGDQPQHF. The CDR3 coding sequence is TGTGCCTGGAGTGATGACAGGGGGGATCAGCCCCAGCATTTT.

This clonotype was observed at least ten times. The J gene is TRBJ2-1, the V gene TRBV3-2; TRBD1 is taken as the D call from the table, unchecked against the DNA. TRBV3-2 is assigned pseudogene status. The length of the CDR3 is 14 residues. CDR3 region: CASSPPGGPTQQFF. CDR3 DNA: TGTGCCAGCAGCCCCCCCGGCGGACCCACCCAGCAGTTCTTC.

A word on this clonotype: Only one base separates this from a far larger clonotype, so it likely reflects a read error. The V gene is TRBV6-8, the J gene TRBJ2-3; D is possibly TRBD1 or TRBD2 (5 bases each). The V gene lost 7 bases and the J gene lost 4 bases, with 18 bases spanning the gap. Germline loops: CDR1 MNHGY, CDR2 SAAAGT. This CDR3 region has 15 residues. CDR3 sequence: CASTMGVLLADTQYF. CDR3 DNA: TGTGCCAGCACCATGGGGGTGTTGCTCGCAGATACGCAGTATTTT.

The CDR3 protein is CTSSETSGGQETQYF. As DNA, the CDR3 is TGTACAAGCAGTGAGACTAGCGGGGGGCAAGAGACCCAGTACTTC. The V call is TRBV25-1, the J call TRBJ2-5, with 13 nucleotides matching TRBD2. From germline, CDR1 is MGHDK and CDR2 SYGVNS. The CDR3 consists of 15 residues.

This clonotype was observed many times. The V call is TRBV15, the J call TRBJ1-2; D ambiguous. The CDR3 is 17 amino acids. The germline V and J ends were trimmed by 5 bases and 4 bases, with 23 bases remaining between them. Germline V gives CDR1 LNHNV, CDR2 YYDKDF (reference sequence). The DNA for the CDR3 is TGTGCCACCAGCTTCACGGAAAGGTGTGGAAAGACCTATGGCTACACCTTC. Translation gives CATSFTERCGKTYGYTF.

This clonotype was detected many times. V is TRBV23-1 and J is TRBJ1-2, with D unresolved. TRBV23-1 belongs to the ORF category, with a function that is uncertain. V lost 5 bases to trimming and J lost 4 bases, with 23 bases between them. CDR3 length equals 17 residues. The CDR3 region is CASSTIPLRRKTYGYTF. Here the CDR3 DNA reads TGCGCCAGCAGTACTATACCGCTACGCAGAAAGACCTATGGCTACACCTTC.

This clonotype was observed many times. The chain carries TRBV18 and TRBJ2-7; D is unclear. This CDR3 has 14 amino acids. V dropped 0 bases and J dropped 0 bases, with 6 bases sitting between them. CDR1 and CDR2 from the germline V gene are KGHSH and LQKENI. The CDR3 sequence is CASSPPHHSYEQYF. The CDR3 DNA follows: TGTGCCAGCTCACCACCACACCACTCCTACGAGCAGTACTTC.